Listed below are T cell receptor beta chains from one sample, sequenced in a study of blood T cell repertoires in COVID-19. Profiling relied on immunoSEQ multiplex PCR, and the TCRdb table lists in-frame clones only, not all of them. The sample includes around 150,000 clones, roughly four fifths of them seen just once. Sample: peripheral blood. These receptors originate from an elderly woman with acute or convalescent COVID-19. Each CDR3 is given with its conserved first and last residue. The order of the fields is V gene, J gene, D gene, clone size, CDR3 length, CDR3 DNA, CDR3 protein. D genes are given only for firm matches. Part of the rows lack a size; the others show once, few, many or a class for expanded clones.

TRBV19	TRBJ1-6	TRBD1	.	14	TGTGCCAGTACCCCGACAGGGGGCGGTTCACCCCTCCACTTT	CASTPTGGGSPLHF
TRBV12-3/TRBV12-4	TRBJ1-5	TRBD1	.	13	TGTGCCAGCAGTACAGGGGGCGTCCAGCCCCAGCATTTT	CASSTGGVQPQHF
TRBV7-2	TRBJ1-6	.	once	16	TGTGCCAGCAGCTTCCCACCGAGCTCCTATAATTCACCCCTCCACTTT	CASSFPPSSYNSPLHF
TRBV25-1	TRBJ2-7	TRBD2	.	14	TGTGCCAGCAGTGCGGTAGGCGGGAGAATGGAGCAGTACTTC	CASSAVGGRMEQYF
TRBV10-2	TRBJ2-1	.	once	15	TGCGCCAGCAGTGAGACAGGAGTCTCCTACAATGAGCAGTTCTTC	CASSETGVSYNEQFF
TRBV30	TRBJ1-1	TRBD1	.	14	TGTGCCTGGAGTGACAGGGGGCTCAGAACTGAAGCTTTCTTT	CAWSDRGLRTEAFF
TRBV5-4	TRBJ2-3	TRBD2	.	16	TGTGCCAGCAGCTTGCCCGGGACTAGCGCGCGGGATACGCAGTATTTT	CASSLPGTSARDTQYF
TRBV25-1	TRBJ2-1	.	few	14	TGTGCCAGCAGAGCTAGCGATTTTTACAATGAGCAGTTCTTC	CASRASDFYNEQFF
TRBV18	TRBJ1-2	TRBD1	.	15	TGTGCCAGCTCACCCCGGGACAGCGTTAACTATGGCTACACCTTC	CASSPRDSVNYGYTF
TRBV5-1	TRBJ2-7	.	.	14	TGCGCCAGCAGCTCCACGACAGCATCCTACGAGCAGTACTTC	CASSSTTASYEQYF
TRBV20-1	TRBJ2-1	.	once	13	TGCAGTGCTAGTTTACTAGGTGTGGGTGAGCAGTTCTTC	CSASLLGVGEQFF
TRBV7-2	TRBJ1-5	TRBD1	.	16	TGTGCCAGCAGCTCAGGGGGACAGTTAAGCAATCAGCCCCAGCATTTT	CASSSGGQLSNQPQHF
TRBV12-3/TRBV12-4	TRBJ1-1	.	.	11	TGTGCCAGCAGTACAGGGAGAGAAGCTTTCTTT	CASSTGREAFF
TRBV9	TRBJ1-6	TRBD1	few	15	TGTGCCAGCAGCCCCTCGGGACAGGGAGGTTCACCCCTCCACTTT	CASSPSGQGGSPLHF
TRBV6-1	TRBJ2-3	.	.	15	TGTGCCAGCAGTGATGACGGGGGATACACAGATACGCAGTATTTT	CASSDDGGYTDTQYF
TRBV5-5	TRBJ2-2	TRBD1	few	15	TGTGCCAGCAGCCACACAGGGGGCTTCACCGGGGAGCTGTTTTTT	CASSHTGGFTGELFF
TRBV6-2/TRBV6-3	TRBJ2-6	TRBD1	.	18	TGTGCCAGCAGTTACTCGGGACAGGGGGCCCCTGGGGCCAACGTCCTGACTTTC	CASSYSGQGAPGANVLTF
TRBV18	TRBJ1-1	.	.	15	TGTGCCAGCTCACCCTCGTCCACAGTGAACACTGAAGCTTTCTTT	CASSPSSTVNTEAFF
TRBV3-1/TRBV3-2	TRBJ1-5	.	.	15	TGTGCCAGCAGCCAAGGTGGCAGGGGCAATCAGCCCCAGCATTTT	CASSQGGRGNQPQHF
TRBV5-1	TRBJ2-5	.	.	15	TGCGCCAGCAGCTTCCTACAGGGTGTGGGTCAGGCCCAGTACTTC	CASSFLQGVGQAQYF
TRBV3-1/TRBV3-2	TRBJ2-1	.	.	14	TGTGCCAGCAGCCCCGGAATAGCCGAGACCGAGCAGTTCTTC	CASSPGIAETEQFF
TRBV30	TRBJ2-1	.	.	15	TGTGCCTGGAGTGTACGGGGACACCTCTACAATGAGCAGTTCTTC	CAWSVRGHLYNEQFF
TRBV5-4	TRBJ1-3	TRBD1	.	15	TGTGCCAGCAGCCGACAGGGGCCCTCTGGAAACACCATATATTTT	CASSRQGPSGNTIYF
TRBV3-1/TRBV3-2	TRBJ1-5	.	.	15	TGTGCCAGCAGCCAAGGAGGAGCCCACAATCAGCCCCAGCATTTT	CASSQGGAHNQPQHF
TRBV27	TRBJ2-3	.	.	13	TGTGCCAGCAGTTCCTCCCCTAGGGATACGCAGTATTTT	CASSSSPRDTQYF
TRBV2	TRBJ2-5	TRBD2	.	17	TGTGCCAGCAGTGAGGGGGGGACTAGCGGGAATCAAGAGACCCAGTACTTC	CASSEGGTSGNQETQYF
TRBV18	TRBJ1-1	.	.	13	TGTGCCAGCTCACTACGACAGGAACAGGGAGCTTTCTTT	CASSLRQEQGAFF
TRBV19	TRBJ2-5	TRBD2	.	12	TGTGCCGTGGGGGGGAATCGGGAGACCCAGTACTTC	CAVGGNRETQYF
TRBV30	TRBJ1-1	.	.	13	TGTGCCTGGAGTCGGGGGTTGGTCACTGAAGCTTTCTTT	CAWSRGLVTEAFF
TRBV5-1	TRBJ2-1	.	.	13	TGCGCCAGCAGCTTGGAGCGGTACAATGAGCAGTTCTTC	CASSLERYNEQFF